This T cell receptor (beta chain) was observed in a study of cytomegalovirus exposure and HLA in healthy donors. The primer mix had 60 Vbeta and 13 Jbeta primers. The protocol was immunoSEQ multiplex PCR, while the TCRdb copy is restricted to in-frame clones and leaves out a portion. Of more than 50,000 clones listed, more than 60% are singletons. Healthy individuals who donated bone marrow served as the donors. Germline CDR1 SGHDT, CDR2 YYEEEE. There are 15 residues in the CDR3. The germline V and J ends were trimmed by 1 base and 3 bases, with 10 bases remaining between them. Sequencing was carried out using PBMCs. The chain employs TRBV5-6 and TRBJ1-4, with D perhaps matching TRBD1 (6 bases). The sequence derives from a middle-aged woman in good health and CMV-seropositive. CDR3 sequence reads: CASSLMTGSNEKLFF. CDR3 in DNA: TGTGCCAGCAGCTTGATGACAGGCTCTAATGAAAAACTGTTTTTT.